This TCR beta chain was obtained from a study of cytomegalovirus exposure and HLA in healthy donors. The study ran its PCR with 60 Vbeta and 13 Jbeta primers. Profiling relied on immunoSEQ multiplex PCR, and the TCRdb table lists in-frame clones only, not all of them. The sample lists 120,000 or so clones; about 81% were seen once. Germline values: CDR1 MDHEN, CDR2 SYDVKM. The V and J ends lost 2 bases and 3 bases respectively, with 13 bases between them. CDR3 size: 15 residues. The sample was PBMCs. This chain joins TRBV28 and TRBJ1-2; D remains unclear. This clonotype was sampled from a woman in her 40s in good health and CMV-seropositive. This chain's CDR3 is CASSLVGRMDYGYTF. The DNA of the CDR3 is TGTGCCAGCAGTTTAGTTGGCAGGATGGACTATGGCTACACCTTC.